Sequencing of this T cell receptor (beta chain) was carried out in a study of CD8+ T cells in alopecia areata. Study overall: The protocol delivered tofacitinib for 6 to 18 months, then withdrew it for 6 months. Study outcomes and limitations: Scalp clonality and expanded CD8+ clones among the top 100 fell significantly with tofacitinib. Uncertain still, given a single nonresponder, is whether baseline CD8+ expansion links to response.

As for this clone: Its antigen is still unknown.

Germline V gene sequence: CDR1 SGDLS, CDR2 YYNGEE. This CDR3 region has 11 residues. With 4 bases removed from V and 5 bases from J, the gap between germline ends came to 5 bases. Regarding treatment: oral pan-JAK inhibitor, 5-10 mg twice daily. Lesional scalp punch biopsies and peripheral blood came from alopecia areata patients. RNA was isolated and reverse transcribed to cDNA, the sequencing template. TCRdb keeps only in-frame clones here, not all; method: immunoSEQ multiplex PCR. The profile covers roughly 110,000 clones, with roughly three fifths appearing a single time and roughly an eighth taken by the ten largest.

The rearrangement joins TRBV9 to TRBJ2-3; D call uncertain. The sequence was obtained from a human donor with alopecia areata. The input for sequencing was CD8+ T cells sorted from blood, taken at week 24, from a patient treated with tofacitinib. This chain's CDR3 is CASSRVDTQYF. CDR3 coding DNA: TGTGCCAGCAGCAGGGTAGATACGCAGTATTTT.